The next 22 T cell receptor beta chains were all read from a single sample in a study of Ad26.COV2.S vaccination and SARS-CoV-2 variants. Treatment reported: approximately 18 received Ad26.COV2.S at low or high dose, single or two shots; roughly five received placebo; per-sample allocation not given. Collection of samples fell on day 63 after the first vaccine or placebo injection. Sequencing used immunoSEQ multiplex PCR; TCRdb keeps in-frame clones, though not all of them. The sample holds about 240,000 clones, 88% seen once. This material consisted of peripheral blood, taken in a trial of Ad26.COV2.S vaccine versus placebo. These TCRs come from a person between 18 and 65 years old who received the Ad26.COV2.S COVID-19 vaccine or a placebo.

The J gene is TRBJ1-5, the V gene TRBV10-3; D remains unclear. The length of the CDR3 is 16 residues. From germline, CDR1 is ENHRY and CDR2 SYGVKD. Trimming shortened V by 2 bases and J by 0 bases, and 11 bases separated the two germline ends. The CDR3 sequence is CAISETRTDSNQPQHF. The CDR3 region has the DNA TGTGCCATCAGTGAGACTCGGACGGATAGCAATCAGCCCCAGCATTTT.

The genes are TRBV19 and TRBJ1-6; TRBD1 is a possible D gene (6 bases). CDR3 length equals 19 residues. Trimming shortened V by 5 bases and J by 7 bases, and 27 bases separated the two germline ends. Germline CDR1 reads LNHDA; CDR2 reads SQIVND (reference sequence). Here the CDR3 DNA reads TGTGCCAGTAGTCCCAGGGGAACAGGCCCGACCGGGGGAAATTCACCCCTCCACTTT. It translates to CASSPRGTGPTGGNSPLHF. The full variable domain, in which reference TRBV19 and TRBJ1-6 provide the parts outside the CDR3, is DGGITQSPKYLFRKEGQNVTLSCEQNLNHDAMYWYRQDPGQGLRLIYYSQIVNDFQKGDIAEGYSVSREKKESFPLTVTSAQKNPTAFYLCASSPRGTGPTGGNSPLHFGNGTRLTVT.

CDR3 nucleotide sequence: TGTGCCAGCAGCGTAGGAATATCGGGCCCCTCTATGGAGCAGTACTTC. It encodes CASSVGISGPSMEQYF. This chain connects TRBV9 to TRBJ2-7; D gene unclear. V lost 0 bases and J 7 bases, leaving 20 bases between the germline ends. Per germline, CDR1 SGDLS and CDR2 YYNGEE. This CDR3 comprises 16 residues.

This chain connects TRBV7-2 to TRBJ2-3, with TRBD2 identical over 10 bases. This CDR3 spans 15 amino acids. V trimming: 3 bases; J trimming: 4 bases; junction bases outside the gene matches: 4. Germline V gene lookup returns CDR1 SGHTA and CDR2 FQGNSA. Written as DNA, the CDR3 is TGTGCCAGCAGCTTGCTAGCGGGAGTCGCAGATACGCAGTATTTT. Translating it yields CASSLLAGVADTQYF.

This chain uses TRBV9 with TRBJ1-4, with a possible D match to TRBD1 (6 bases). The CDR3 is made up of 19 amino acids. Germline V gene sequence: CDR1 SGDLS, CDR2 YYNGEE. V lost 1 base and J lost 6, with 25 bases in between. The CDR3 DNA sequence: TGTGCCAGCAGCGTAAATGATTATGGGACACCGCCGGTGGATGAAAAACTGTTTTTT. Its translation: CASSVNDYGTPPVDEKLFF.

The chain recombines TRBV19 with TRBJ1-3; weak D call: TRBD1 (6 bases). V gave up 6 bases and J gave up 0 bases, with 15 bases separating them. In germline, CDR1 is LNHDA, CDR2 SQIVND (reference sequence). CDR3 size: 16 residues. The CDR3 loop reads CASRGGGRLSGNTIYF. CDR3 nucleotides: TGTGCCAGTAGGGGAGGGGGACGCCTCTCTGGAAACACCATATATTTT.

The J gene is TRBJ2-2, the V gene TRBV11-2; 9 bases map to TRBD1. Trimming at V came to 5 bases and at J to 2 bases, leaving 6 bases not matched to a gene. The CDR3 has 16 residues. Germline V gene lookup returns CDR1 SGHAT and CDR2 FQNNGV. The CDR3 region is CASSRITGGNTGELFF. In DNA form, the CDR3 reads TGTGCCAGCAGCCGCATAACAGGGGGCAACACCGGGGAGCTGTTTTTT.

V usage is TRBV18 and J usage is TRBJ2-3; no clear D gene. The CDR3 covers 12 residues. V gave up 5 bases and J gave up 4 bases, with 7 bases separating them. Germline V lookup: CDR1 KGHSH, CDR2 LQKENI. CDR3: CASSTGSDTQYF. Written as DNA, the CDR3 is TGTGCCAGCTCAACTGGGTCAGATACGCAGTATTTT.

This clone was observed a handful of times. The V call is TRBV7-9, the J call TRBJ1-2; a weak D match, TRBD1 (5 bases). The CDR3 length is 17 residues. Germline V gene data show CDR1 as SEHNR and CDR2 as FQNEAQ (reference sequence). Deletions cut 1 base from V and 8 bases from J, with 23 bases between. In nucleotides, the CDR3 is TGTGCCAGCAGCTTAGGTAAACTCCGGGACGGCAGACGAGGCTACACCTTC. It translates to CASSLGKLRDGRRGYTF.

The chain carries TRBV28 and TRBJ2-5; D might be TRBD2 (5 bases). CDR3 length: 17 amino acids. Trimming removed 5 bases at V and 2 bases at J, with 21 bases between. Germline-derived CDR1 and CDR2 are MDHEN and SYDVKM. The CDR3 coding sequence is TGTGCCAGCAGTCTACTAGTTGGGCGGGTACCTCAAGAGACCCAGTACTTC. Its translation: CASSLLVGRVPQETQYF.

V and J are TRBV7-8 and TRBJ2-1; 10 bases map to TRBD2. Trimming took 1 base from V and 3 from J; bases not matched to a gene: 6. The CDR3 runs 17 residues. CDR1 and CDR2 (germline): SGHVS, FQNEAQ. CDR3 loop: CASSLEFGLAVYNEQFF. The DNA for the CDR3 is TGTGCCAGCAGCTTAGAGTTCGGACTAGCGGTCTACAATGAGCAGTTCTTC.

V usage is TRBV4-3 and J usage is TRBJ1-2; the match to TRBD1 covers 7 bases. Germline lookup yields CDR1 LGHNA and CDR2 YSLEER. V was clipped by 2 bases and J by 4 bases; unmatched bases: 10. This CDR3 comprises 16 residues. This CDR3 reads CASSQSTGFGSYGYTF. CDR3 bases: TGCGCCAGCAGCCAATCGACAGGGTTTGGGTCCTATGGCTACACCTTC.

This sequence joins TRBV6-5 and TRBJ1-2; TRBD1 agrees at 9 bases. Germline V lookup: CDR1 MNHEY, CDR2 SVGAGI. This CDR3 has 15 residues. Trimming removed 7 bases from V and 6 bases from J; junction bases left unmatched: 12. The CDR3 sequence: CASNDRTGVTDGYTF. The CDR3 nucleotides are TGTGCCAGCAACGACCGGACAGGGGTAACGGATGGCTACACCTTC.

This rearrangement joins TRBV5-8 to TRBJ1-5, with D uncertain. Germline V gene lookup returns CDR1 SGHTS and CDR2 YDEGEE. V lost 7 bases to trimming and J lost 3 bases, with 8 bases between them. The CDR3 totals 12 residues. CDR3 DNA sequence: TGTGCCAGCCTCCCAATCAATCAGCCCCAGCATTTT. This codes for CASLPINQPQHF.

With regard to this clone: An end of the junction does not agree with germline; a read error may underlie this. The chain uses TRBV6-5 and TRBJ1-4; TRBD1 might be the D (5 bases). The germline V gene has CDR1 MNHEY and CDR2 SVGAGI. This CDR3 region has 15 residues. The CDR3 loop reads CASNYGGTTNEKLFF. In DNA, the CDR3 is TGTGCCAGCAATTACGGGGGGACGACTAATGAAAAACTGTTTTTT.

The chain carries TRBV30 and TRBJ2-5, with 7 bases matching TRBD2. The CDR3 spans 15 residues. Germline V gives CDR1 GTSNPN, CDR2 SVGIG (reference sequence). V dropped 4 bases and J dropped 5; count of bases not matched to a gene: 13. The CDR3 DNA reads as TGTGCCTGGACCCCCGGGGCAGTCGGGGGGGAGACCCAGTACTTC. Translated: CAWTPGAVGGETQYF.

The chain joins TRBV29-1 to TRBJ2-7; the match to TRBD1 covers 7 bases. V shed 4 bases, J shed 0 bases, and the junction held 18 bases outside the gene matches. CDR1 is SQVTM, CDR2 ANQGSEA, per germline. The CDR3 is 18 residues long. DNA for the CDR3: TGCAGCGTTGCCTTTTTGTCCTTCGGGACAGCAAGCTCCTACGAGCAGTACTTC. It yields the protein CSVAFLSFGTASSYEQYF.

The chain has TRBV30 and TRBJ1-2; tentative D call: TRBD1 (6 bases). The CDR3 runs to 16 residues. Germline CDR1 is GTSNPN and CDR2 is SVGIG (reference sequence). The germline V and J ends were trimmed by 2 bases and 8 bases, with 24 bases remaining between them. This CDR3 reads CAWSLPDRWYLGGYTF. The CDR3 region has the DNA TGTGCCTGGAGTCTACCGGACAGATGGTATCTAGGCGGCTACACCTTC.

The gene calls are TRBV5-1 and TRBJ2-7, with D possibly matching TRBD1 (5 bases). The ends were cut back, 0 bases at V and 6 bases at J, with 16 bases in the middle. CDR1 and CDR2 from the germline V gene are SGHRS and YFSETQ. The length of the CDR3 is 15 residues. The CDR3 DNA reads as TGCGCCAGCAGCTTGGCCGTAGGGGCGAAGGGCGAGCAGTACTTC. This sequence encodes CASSLAVGAKGEQYF.

Regarding this clone: Other DNA sequences of this sample code for an identical CDR3. The genes are TRBV9 and TRBJ2-7, with 10 bases aligning to TRBD2. Germline V lookup: CDR1 SGDLS, CDR2 YYNGEE. CDR3 length: 15 residues. The V and J ends lost 0 bases and 0 bases, in that order; junction bases with no gene match: 0. CDR3 in DNA: TGTGCCAGCAGCGTAGGGACTAGCGGCTCCTACGAGCAGTACTTC. Translation gives CASSVGTSGSYEQYF.

V usage is TRBV5-6 and J usage is TRBJ1-5; D might be TRBD1 (5 bases). This CDR3 has 16 residues. With 2 bases removed from V and 2 bases from J, the gap between germline ends came to 14 bases. Germline loops: CDR1 SGHDT, CDR2 YYEEEE. The CDR3 is CASSLIGRVGNQPQHF. Here the CDR3 DNA reads TGTGCCAGCAGCTTAATAGGCAGGGTGGGCAATCAGCCCCAGCATTTT.

The V and J genes are TRBV19 and TRBJ2-3, with 7 bases aligning to TRBD2. This CDR3 has 16 residues. The junction had 6 bases not matched to a gene; V was cut back by 3 bases and J by 0 bases. Germline values: CDR1 LNHDA, CDR2 SQIVND (reference sequence). The CDR3: CASSMGGGFSTDTQYF. As DNA, the CDR3 is TGTGCCAGTAGTATGGGCGGGGGTTTTAGCACAGATACGCAGTATTTT.